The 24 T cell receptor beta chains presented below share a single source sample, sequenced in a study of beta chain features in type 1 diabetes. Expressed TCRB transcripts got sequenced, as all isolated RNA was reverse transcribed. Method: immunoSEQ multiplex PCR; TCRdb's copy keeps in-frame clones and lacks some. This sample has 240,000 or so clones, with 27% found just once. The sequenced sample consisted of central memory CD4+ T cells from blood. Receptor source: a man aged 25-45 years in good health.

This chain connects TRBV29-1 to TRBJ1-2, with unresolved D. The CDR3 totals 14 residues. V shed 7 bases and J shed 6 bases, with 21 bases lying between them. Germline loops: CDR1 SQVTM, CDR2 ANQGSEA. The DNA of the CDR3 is TGCAGCGCTCCCCTCGACAATATTGGCGATGGCTACACCTTC. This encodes CSAPLDNIGDGYTF.

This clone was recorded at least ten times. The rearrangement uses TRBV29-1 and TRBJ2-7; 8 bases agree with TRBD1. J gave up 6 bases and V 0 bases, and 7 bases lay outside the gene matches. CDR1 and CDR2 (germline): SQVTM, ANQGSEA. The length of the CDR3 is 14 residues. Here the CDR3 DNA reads TGCAGCGTTGAAGACCTGACAGGGGAAGGCGAGCAGTACTTC. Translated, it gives CSVEDLTGEGEQYF.

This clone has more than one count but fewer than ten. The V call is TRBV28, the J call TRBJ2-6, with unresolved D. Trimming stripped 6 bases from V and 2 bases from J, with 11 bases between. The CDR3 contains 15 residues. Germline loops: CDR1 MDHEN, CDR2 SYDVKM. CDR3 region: CASSRHPAGANVLTF. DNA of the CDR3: TGTGCCAGCAGCCGCCACCCCGCTGGGGCCAACGTCCTGACTTTC. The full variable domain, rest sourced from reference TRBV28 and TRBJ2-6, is DVKVTQSSRYLVKRTGEKVFLECVQDMDHENMFWYRQDPGLGLRLIYFSYDVKMKEKGDIPEGYSVSREKKERFSLILESASTNQTSMYLCASSRHPAGANVLTFGAGSRLTVL.

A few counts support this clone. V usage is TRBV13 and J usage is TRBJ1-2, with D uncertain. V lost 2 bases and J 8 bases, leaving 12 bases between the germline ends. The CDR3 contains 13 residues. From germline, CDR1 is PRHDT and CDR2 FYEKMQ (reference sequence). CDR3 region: CASSLTPPEGYTF. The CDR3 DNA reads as TGTGCCAGCAGCTTAACCCCCCCGGAAGGCTACACCTTC.

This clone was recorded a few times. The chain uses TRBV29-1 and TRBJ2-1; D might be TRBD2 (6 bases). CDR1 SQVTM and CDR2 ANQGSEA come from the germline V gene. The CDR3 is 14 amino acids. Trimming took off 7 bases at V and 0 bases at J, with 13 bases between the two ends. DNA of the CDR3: TGCAGCGGTCTAGCGCCGAGCTCCTACAATGAGCAGTTCTTC. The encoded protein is CSGLAPSSYNEQFF.

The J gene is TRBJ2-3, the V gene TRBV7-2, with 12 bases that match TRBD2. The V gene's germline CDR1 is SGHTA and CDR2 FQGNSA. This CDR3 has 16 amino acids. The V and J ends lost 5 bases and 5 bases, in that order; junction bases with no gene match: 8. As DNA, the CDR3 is TGTGCCAGCAGCGGCGGGACTAGCGGGCAAAGAGATACGCAGTATTTT. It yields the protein CASSGGTSGQRDTQYF.

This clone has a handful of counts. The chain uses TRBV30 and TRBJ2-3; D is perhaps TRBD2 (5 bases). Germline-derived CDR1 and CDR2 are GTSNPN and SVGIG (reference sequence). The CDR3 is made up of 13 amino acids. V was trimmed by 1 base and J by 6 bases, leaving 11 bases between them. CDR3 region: CAWSDGGPDTQYF. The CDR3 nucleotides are TGTGCCTGGAGTGATGGCGGGCCCGATACGCAGTATTTT.

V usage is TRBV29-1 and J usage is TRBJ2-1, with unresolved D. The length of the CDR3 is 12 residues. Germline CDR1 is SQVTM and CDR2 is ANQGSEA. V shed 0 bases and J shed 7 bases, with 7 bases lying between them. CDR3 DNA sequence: TGCAGCGTTGAAGATGCGGCGAATGAGCAGTTCTTC. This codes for CSVEDAANEQFF.

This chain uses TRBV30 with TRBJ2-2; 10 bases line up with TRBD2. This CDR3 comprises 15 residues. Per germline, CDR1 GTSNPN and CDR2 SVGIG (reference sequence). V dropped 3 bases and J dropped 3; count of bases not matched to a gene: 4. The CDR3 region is CAWRSLAGDTGELFF. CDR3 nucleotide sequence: TGTGCCTGGAGGTCCCTAGCGGGGGACACCGGGGAGCTGTTTTTT. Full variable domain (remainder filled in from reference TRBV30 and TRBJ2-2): SQTIHQWPATLVQPVGSPLSLECTVEGTSNPNLYWYRQAAGRGLQLLFYSVGIGQISSEVPQNLSASRPQDRQFILSSKKLLLSDSGFYLCAWRSLAGDTGELFFGEGSRLTVL.

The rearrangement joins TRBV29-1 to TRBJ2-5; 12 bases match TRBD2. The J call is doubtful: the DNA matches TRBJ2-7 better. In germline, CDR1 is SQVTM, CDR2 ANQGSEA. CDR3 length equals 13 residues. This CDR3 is CSVEGTSGDEQYF. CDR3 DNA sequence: TGCAGCGTTGAAGGGACTAGCGGGGACGAGCAGTACTTC.

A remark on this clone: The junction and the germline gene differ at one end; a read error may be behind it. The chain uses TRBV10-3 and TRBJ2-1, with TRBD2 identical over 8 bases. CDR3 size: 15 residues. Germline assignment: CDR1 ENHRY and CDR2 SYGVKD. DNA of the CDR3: TGTGCCAGCAGTTACGAAGCGGGGGCCTTCAATGAGCAGTTCTTC. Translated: CASSYEAGAFNEQFF.

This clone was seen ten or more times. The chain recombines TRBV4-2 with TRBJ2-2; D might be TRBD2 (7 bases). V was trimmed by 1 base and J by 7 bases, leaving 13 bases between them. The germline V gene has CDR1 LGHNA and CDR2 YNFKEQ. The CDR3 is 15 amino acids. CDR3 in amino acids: CASSQGGGLGGELFF. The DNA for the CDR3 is TGTGCCAGCAGCCAAGGCGGGGGCCTGGGCGGGGAGCTGTTTTTT.

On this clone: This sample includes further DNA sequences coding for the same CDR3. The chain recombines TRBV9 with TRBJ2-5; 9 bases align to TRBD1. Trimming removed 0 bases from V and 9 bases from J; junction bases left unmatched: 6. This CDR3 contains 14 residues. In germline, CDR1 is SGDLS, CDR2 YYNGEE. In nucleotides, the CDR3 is TGTGCCAGCAGCGTAGAGGGACAGGGTCTATCCCAGTACTTC. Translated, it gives CASSVEGQGLSQYF.

The chain's CDR3 is CASSPRDRGPWTDTQYF. CDR3 nucleotides: TGTGCCAGCAGCCCTCGGGACAGGGGACCGTGGACAGATACGCAGTATTTT. V usage is TRBV7-2 and J usage is TRBJ2-3, with 10 positions matching TRBD1. V was clipped by 5 bases and J by 3 bases; unmatched bases: 11. Germline lookup yields CDR1 SGHTA and CDR2 FQGNSA. The CDR3 has 17 residues.

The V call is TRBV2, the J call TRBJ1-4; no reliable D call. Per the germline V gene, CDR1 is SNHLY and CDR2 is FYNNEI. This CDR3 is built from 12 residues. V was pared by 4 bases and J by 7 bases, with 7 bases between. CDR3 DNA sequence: TGTGCCAGCAGTGGGAGTCGTGAAAAACTGTTTTTT. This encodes CASSGSREKLFF.

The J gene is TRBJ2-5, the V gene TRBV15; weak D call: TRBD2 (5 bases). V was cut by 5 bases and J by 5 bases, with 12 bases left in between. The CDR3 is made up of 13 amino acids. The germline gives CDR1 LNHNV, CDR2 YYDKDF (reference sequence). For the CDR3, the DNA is TGTGCCACCAGCTTGAGCCAGCGGGAGACCCAGTACTTC. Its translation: CATSLSQRETQYF.

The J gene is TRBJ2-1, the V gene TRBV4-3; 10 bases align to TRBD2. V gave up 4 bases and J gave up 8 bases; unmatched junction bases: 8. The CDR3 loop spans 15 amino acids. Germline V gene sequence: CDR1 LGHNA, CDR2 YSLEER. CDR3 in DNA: TGCGCCAGCAGCCGATCGGGACTAGCGTACGATGAGCAGTTCTTC. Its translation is CASSRSGLAYDEQFF.

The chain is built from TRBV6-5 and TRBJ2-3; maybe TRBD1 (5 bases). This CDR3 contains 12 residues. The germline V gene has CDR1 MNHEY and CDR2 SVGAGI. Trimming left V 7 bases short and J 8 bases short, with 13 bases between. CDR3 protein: CASMLDRGTQYF. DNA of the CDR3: TGTGCCAGCATGCTCGATAGGGGTACGCAGTATTTT.

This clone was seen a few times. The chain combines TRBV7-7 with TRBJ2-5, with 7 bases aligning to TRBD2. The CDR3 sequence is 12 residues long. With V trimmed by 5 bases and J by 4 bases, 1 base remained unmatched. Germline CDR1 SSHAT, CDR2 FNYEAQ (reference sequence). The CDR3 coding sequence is TGTGCCAGCAGCGGGGGGGGAGAGACCCAGTACTTC. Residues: CASSGGGETQYF.

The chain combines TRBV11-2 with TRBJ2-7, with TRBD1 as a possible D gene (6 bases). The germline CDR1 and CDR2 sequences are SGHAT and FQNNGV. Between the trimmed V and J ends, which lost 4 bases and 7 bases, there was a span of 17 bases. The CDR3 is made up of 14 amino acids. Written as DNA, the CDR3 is TGTGCCAGCAGCTCCTCGACAGGCCTCTGGGAGCAGTACTTC. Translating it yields CASSSSTGLWEQYF.

The CDR3 loop is CASSSERGNEQFF. DNA of the CDR3: TGTGCCAGCAGCTCTGAGCGAGGCAATGAGCAGTTCTTC. The chain carries TRBV7-2 and TRBJ2-1; D not certain. Germline V lookup: CDR1 SGHTA, CDR2 FQGNSA. The CDR3 sequence is 13 residues long. V lost 4 bases to trimming and J lost 6 bases, with 10 bases between them.

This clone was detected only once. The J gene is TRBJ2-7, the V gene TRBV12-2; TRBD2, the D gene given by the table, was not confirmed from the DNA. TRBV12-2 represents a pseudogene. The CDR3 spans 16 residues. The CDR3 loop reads CASRAGTSRSSYEQYF. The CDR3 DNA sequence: TGTGCAAGTCGGGCCGGGACTAGCAGGAGCTCCTACGAGCAGTACTTC.

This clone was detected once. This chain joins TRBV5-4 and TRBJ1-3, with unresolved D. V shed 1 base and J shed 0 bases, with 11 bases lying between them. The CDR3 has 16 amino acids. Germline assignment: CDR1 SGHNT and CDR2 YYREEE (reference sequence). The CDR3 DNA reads TGTGCCAGCAGCTTGCCCAGCGGGGTCTCTGGAAACACCATATATTTT. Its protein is CASSLPSGVSGNTIYF.

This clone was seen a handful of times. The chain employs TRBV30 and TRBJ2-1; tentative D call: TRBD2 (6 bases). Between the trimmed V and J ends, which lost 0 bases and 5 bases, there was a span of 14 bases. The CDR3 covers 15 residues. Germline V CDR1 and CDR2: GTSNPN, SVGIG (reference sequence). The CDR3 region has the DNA TGTGCCTGGAGTGTACTGGGGAGGATTGACAATGAGCAGTTCTTC. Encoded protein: CAWSVLGRIDNEQFF. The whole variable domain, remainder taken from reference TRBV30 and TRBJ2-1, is SQTIHQWPATLVQPVGSPLSLECTVEGTSNPNLYWYRQAAGRGLQLLFYSVGIGQISSEVPQNLSASRPQDRQFILSSKKLLLSDSGFYLCAWSVLGRIDNEQFFGPGTRLTVL.